A selection of T cell receptor beta chains follows, all from one sample in a study of T cells in Graves' hyperthyroidism and ophthalmopathy. One entry per CDR3 protein, called by TCRdb with MiXCR from the multiplex PCR reads. This sample carries 300,000 to 400,000 distinct CDR3 sequences, approximately 14% of them seen once, and the ten largest clones take approximately 11%. The sample comprised blood. These receptors were taken from a woman between 55 and 75 years old with Graves' hyperthyroidism. Each CDR3 is given with its conserved first and last residue. Each record gives: V gene, D gene, J gene, CDR3 protein. A D gene is named only where the DNA matches it firmly.

TRBV20-1,TRBD1,TRBJ1-1,CSAPGQGAQYRAGEAFF
TRBV20-1,TRBD2,TRBJ2-6,CSATQPAGSSGANVLTF
TRBV11-3,NA,TRBJ2-3,CASSLRLAGSSDTQYF
TRBV12-3/TRBV12-4,NA,TRBJ1-2,CASSASGTPDGYTF
TRBV2,NA,TRBJ2-7,CASAPRRTISYEQYF
TRBV5-1,TRBD2,TRBJ2-5,CASSTGLAGLLQETQYF
TRBV6-1,NA,TRBJ2-1,CASSYSRERYNEQFF
TRBV7-3,NA,TRBJ2-7,CASSLSPGHYEQYF
TRBV12-3/TRBV12-4,NA,TRBJ2-5,CASSLEDETQYF
TRBV9,TRBD1,TRBJ1-6,CASRQGEYSPLHF
TRBV20-1,TRBD2,TRBJ2-7,CSARSGIFYEQYF
TRBV11-1,TRBD1,TRBJ2-1,CASSLPFGTGFNEQFF
TRBV5-1,NA,TRBJ1-4,CASSLGSTNEKLFF
TRBV7-9,TRBD2,TRBJ2-5,CASSSGLAGGETQYF
TRBV7-3,NA,TRBJ2-6,CASSPALAGANVLTF
TRBV12-3/TRBV12-4,TRBD1,TRBJ1-2,CASSGGDRGDGGYTF
TRBV24-1,NA,TRBJ2-1,CATSERRDEQFF
TRBV20-1,NA,TRBJ2-3,CSARRLVQLHTQYF
TRBV11-2,NA,TRBJ1-6,CASSLGSPGSSPLHF
TRBV5-1,NA,TRBJ2-7,CASSLVSRGEQYF
TRBV4-1,NA,TRBJ1-5,CASSHAGTGQPQHF
TRBV12-3/TRBV12-4,TRBD2,TRBJ2-7,CASRPGTSIPHEQYF
TRBV6-6,NA,TRBJ1-2,CASSYSGRGERGYTF
TRBV5-4,NA,TRBJ1-1,CASSLPTPSTEAFF
TRBV28,NA,TRBJ1-5,CASSLWGARNQPQHF
TRBV3-1,TRBD2,TRBJ2-7,CASSQAIRLAGGYEQYF
TRBV18,NA,TRBJ2-7,CASSETSGPLGEQYF
TRBV6-6,TRBD1,TRBJ2-7,CASSYYSHPGGYEQYF
TRBV29-1,NA,TRBJ1-2,CSVRTDLSYGYTF
TRBV20-1,NA,TRBJ1-3,CSARPFEGFGNTIYF
TRBV27,TRBD2,TRBJ2-1,CASSLAGLAGGLWNEQFF
TRBV24-1,TRBD1,TRBJ1-5,CATSDKQGTSNQPQHF
TRBV13,TRBD2,TRBJ2-1,CASSQSGTSKFF
TRBV11-2,NA,TRBJ2-4,CASSLDSGANIQYF
TRBV19,NA,TRBJ1-1,CASSIDWNTEAFF
TRBV9,TRBD2,TRBJ2-1,CASSPRGSGRNEQFF
TRBV11-3,NA,TRBJ1-1,CVSSDMTGNTEAFF
TRBV9,NA,TRBJ2-5,CASSQRELGTQYF
TRBV5-4,TRBD1,TRBJ1-4,CASSRTGVDNEKLFF
TRBV12-5,TRBD2,TRBJ2-1,CASGFAGTMPVQEQFF
TRBV18,NA,TRBJ2-7,CASSPPTASHEQYF
TRBV18,TRBD1,TRBJ1-5,CASSPDQGAQPQHF
TRBV20-1,TRBD2,TRBJ2-7,CSVTPQREVHYEQYF
TRBV20-1,NA,TRBJ1-1,CSARVPGREGAFF
TRBV7-2,NA,TRBJ2-7,CASSLLPSDHTYEQYF
TRBV6-2/TRBV6-3,TRBD1,TRBJ2-7,CASTLWTGGYEQYF
TRBV6-5,NA,TRBJ2-3,CASSYSSGAGGTDTQYF
TRBV10-3,TRBD2,TRBJ2-1,CAINGASGRARIRIDQQFF
TRBV6-1,NA,TRBJ2-5,CASSKNKGAQRETQYF
TRBV20-1,NA,TRBJ2-7,CSARPLSGVWEQYF